The subject of this entry is one TCR beta chain. Its antigen is unidentified. This specimen belongs to a study of cytomegalovirus exposure and HLA in healthy donors. Findings and limits, study-wide: In vitro experiments confirmed that three CMV-associated chains were specific for CMV antigens. Among TCR sequences, most were rare, though some public TCRs appeared in many donors. Subsequent analysis showed first-cohort TCR clusters tending to co-occur in around 110 validation repertoires. Fewer than 200 TCR beta chains were listed as cytomegalovirus-associated.

The CDR3 sequence is 14 residues long. V was pared by 0 bases and J by 8 bases, with 13 bases between. Per the germline V gene, CDR1 is LNHNV and CDR2 is YYDKDF (reference sequence). Sequenced by immunoSEQ multiplex PCR; TCRdb stores in-frame clones only, minus some. The sample yields 150,000 to 200,000 clones, more than 75% seen once. The chain uses TRBV15 and TRBJ1-2; tentatively, D is TRBD1 (5 bases). Sequencing was carried out using PBMCs. The TCR sequence derives from a woman in her 30s in good health and CMV-seronegative. DNA of the CDR3: TGTGCCACCAGCAGAGATGGGGCAGGGTACGGCTACACCTTC. This sequence encodes CATSRDGAGYGYTF.